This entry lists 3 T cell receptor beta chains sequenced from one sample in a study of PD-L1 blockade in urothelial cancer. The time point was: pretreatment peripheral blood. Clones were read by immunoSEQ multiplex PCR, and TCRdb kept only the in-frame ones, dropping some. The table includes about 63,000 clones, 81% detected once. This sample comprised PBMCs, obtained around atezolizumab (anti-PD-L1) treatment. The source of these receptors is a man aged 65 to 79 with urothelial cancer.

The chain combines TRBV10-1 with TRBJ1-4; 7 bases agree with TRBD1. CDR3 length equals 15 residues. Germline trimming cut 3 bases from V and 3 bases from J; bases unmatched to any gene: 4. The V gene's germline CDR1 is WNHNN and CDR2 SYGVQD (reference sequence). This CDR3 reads CASSEGTVPNEKLFF. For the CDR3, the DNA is TGCGCCAGCAGTGAAGGGACAGTGCCTAATGAAAAACTGTTTTTT.

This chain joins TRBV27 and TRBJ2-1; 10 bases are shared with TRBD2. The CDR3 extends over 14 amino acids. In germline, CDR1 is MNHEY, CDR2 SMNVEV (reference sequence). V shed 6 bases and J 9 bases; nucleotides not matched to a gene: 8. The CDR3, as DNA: TGTGCCAGCAGACCGGGACTAGCGCGGGGTGAGCAGTTCTTC. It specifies CASRPGLARGEQFF.

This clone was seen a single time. CDR3 in DNA: TGTGCCAGCAGTGAGGACAGGGGGGGTGAAAAACTGTTTTTT. Translated: CASSEDRGGEKLFF. The rearrangement uses TRBV25-1 and TRBJ1-4; TRBD1 agrees at 10 bases. After removal of 3 bases from V and 7 bases from J, the junction contained 2 bases not matched to a gene. This CDR3 has 14 amino acids. CDR1 and CDR2 (germline): MGHDK, SYGVNS.